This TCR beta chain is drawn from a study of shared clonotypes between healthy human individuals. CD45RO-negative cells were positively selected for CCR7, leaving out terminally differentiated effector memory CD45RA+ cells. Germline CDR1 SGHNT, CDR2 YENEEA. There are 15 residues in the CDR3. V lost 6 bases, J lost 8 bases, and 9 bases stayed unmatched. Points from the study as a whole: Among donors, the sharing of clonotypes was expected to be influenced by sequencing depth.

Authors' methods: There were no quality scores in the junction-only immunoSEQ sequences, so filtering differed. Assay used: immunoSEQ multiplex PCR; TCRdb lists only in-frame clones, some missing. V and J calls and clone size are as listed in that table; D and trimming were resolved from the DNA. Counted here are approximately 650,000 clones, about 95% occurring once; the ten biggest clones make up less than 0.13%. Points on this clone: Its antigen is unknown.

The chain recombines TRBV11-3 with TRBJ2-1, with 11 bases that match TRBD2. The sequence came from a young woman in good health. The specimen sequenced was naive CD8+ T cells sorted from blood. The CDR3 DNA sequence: TGTGCCAGCAGTTCAACTAGCGGGAGTCTGCATGAGCAGTTCTTC. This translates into CASSSTSGSLHEQFF.